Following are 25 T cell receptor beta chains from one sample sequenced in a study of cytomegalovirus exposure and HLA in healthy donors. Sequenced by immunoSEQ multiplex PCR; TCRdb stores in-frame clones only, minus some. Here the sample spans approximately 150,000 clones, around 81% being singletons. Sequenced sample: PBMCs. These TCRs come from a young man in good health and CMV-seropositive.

The CDR3 DNA sequence: TGCGCCAGCAGCCAAGATCCCCAGGGGGCAGATTTAACAACTGAAGCTTTCTTT. Translated, it gives CASSQDPQGADLTTEAFF. The rearrangement joins TRBV4-1 to TRBJ1-1; 8 nucleotides align to TRBD1. The junction had 14 bases not matched to a gene; V was cut back by 0 bases and J by 5 bases. The CDR3 covers 18 residues. In germline, CDR1 is MGHRA, CDR2 YSYEKL.

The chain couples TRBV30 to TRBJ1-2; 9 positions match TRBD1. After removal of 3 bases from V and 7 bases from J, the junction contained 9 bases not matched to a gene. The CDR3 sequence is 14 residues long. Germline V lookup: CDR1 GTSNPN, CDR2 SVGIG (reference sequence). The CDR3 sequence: CAWSDRGFSGGYTF. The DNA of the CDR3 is TGTGCCTGGAGCGACAGGGGGTTCAGCGGTGGCTACACCTTC.

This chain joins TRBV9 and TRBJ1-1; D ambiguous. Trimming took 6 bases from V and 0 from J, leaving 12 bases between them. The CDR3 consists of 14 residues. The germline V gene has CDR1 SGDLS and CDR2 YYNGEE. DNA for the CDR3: TGTGCCAGCACCTACACACAGCTGAACACTGAAGCTTTCTTT. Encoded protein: CASTYTQLNTEAFF.

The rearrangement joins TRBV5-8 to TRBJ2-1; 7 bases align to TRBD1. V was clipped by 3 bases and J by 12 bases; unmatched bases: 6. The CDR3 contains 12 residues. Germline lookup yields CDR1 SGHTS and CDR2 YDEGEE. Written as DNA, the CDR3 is TGTGCCAGCAGCTATTATAGACAGGGGCAGTTCTTC. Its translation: CASSYYRQGQFF.

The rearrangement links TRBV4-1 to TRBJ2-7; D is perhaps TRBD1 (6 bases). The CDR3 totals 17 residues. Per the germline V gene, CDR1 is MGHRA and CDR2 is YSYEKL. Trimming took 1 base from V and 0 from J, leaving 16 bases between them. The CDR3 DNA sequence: TGCGCCAGCAGCCAAGCACCGGGGCAGGGGATCTCCTACGAGCAGTACTTC. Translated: CASSQAPGQGISYEQYF.

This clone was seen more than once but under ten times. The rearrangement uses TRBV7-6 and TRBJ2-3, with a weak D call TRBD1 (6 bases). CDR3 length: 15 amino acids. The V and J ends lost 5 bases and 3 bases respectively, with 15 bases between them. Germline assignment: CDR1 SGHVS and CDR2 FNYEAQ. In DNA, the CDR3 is TGTGCCAGCAGCCACTTTTCGGGACAAACAGATACGCAGTATTTT. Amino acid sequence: CASSHFSGQTDTQYF. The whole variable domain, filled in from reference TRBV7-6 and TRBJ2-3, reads GAGVSQSPRYKVTKRGQDVALRCDPISGHVSLYWYRQALGQGPEFLTYFNYEAQQDKSGLPNDRFSAERPEGSISTLTIQRTEQRDSAMYRCASSHFSGQTDTQYFGPGTRLTVL.

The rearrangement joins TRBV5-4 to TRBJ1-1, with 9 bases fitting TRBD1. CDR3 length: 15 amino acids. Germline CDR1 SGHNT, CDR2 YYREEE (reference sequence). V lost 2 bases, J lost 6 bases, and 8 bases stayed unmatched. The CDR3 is CASSFGGTGSAEAFF. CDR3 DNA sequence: TGTGCCAGCAGCTTTGGGGGGACAGGGAGCGCTGAAGCTTTCTTT.

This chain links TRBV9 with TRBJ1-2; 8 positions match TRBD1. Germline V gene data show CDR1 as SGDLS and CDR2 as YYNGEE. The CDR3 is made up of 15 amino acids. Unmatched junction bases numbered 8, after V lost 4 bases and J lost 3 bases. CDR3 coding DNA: TGTGCCAGCAGCCTCCGACCGGGACAGGACTATGGCTACACCTTC. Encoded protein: CASSLRPGQDYGYTF.

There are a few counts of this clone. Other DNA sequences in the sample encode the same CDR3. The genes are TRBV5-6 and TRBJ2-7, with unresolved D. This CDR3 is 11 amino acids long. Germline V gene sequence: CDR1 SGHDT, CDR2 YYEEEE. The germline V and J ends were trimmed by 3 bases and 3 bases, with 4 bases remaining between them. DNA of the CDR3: TGTGCCAGCAGCTCCATCTACGAGCAGTACTTC. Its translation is CASSSIYEQYF.

In nucleotides, the CDR3 is TGCGCCAGCAGCCCTCGAGTTGACTACGAGCAGTACTTC. Translation: CASSPRVDYEQYF. V usage is TRBV4-1 and J usage is TRBJ2-7; the D is unclear. This CDR3 region has 13 residues. Germline loops: CDR1 MGHRA, CDR2 YSYEKL. Trimming removed 4 bases at V and 3 bases at J, with 10 bases between.

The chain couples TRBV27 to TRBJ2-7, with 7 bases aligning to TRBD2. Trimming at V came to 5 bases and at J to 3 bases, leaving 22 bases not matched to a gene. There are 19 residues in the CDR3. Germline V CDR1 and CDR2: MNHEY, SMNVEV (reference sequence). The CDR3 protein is CASSAYRAWGRDYYYEQYF. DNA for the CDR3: TGTGCCAGCAGTGCCTATAGGGCCTGGGGGAGGGACTACTACTACGAGCAGTACTTC.

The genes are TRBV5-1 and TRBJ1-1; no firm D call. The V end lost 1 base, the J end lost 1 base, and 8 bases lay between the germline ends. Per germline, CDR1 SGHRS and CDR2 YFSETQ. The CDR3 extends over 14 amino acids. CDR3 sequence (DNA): TGCGCCAGCAGCTTGAACGGGGAGAACACTGAAGCTTTCTTT. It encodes CASSLNGENTEAFF.

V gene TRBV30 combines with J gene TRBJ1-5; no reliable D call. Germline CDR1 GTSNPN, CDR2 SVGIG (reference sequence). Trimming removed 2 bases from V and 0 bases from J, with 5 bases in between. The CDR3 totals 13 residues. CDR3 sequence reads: CAWSRGSNQPQHF. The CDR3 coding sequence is TGTGCCTGGAGTAGAGGTAGCAATCAGCCCCAGCATTTT.

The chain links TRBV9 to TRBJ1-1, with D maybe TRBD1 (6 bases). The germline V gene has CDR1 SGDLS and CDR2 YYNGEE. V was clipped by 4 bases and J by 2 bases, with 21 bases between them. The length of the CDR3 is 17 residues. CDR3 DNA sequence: TGTGCCAGCAGCCCTCTTGGCGGGGGCTCTTTTAACACTGAAGCTTTCTTT. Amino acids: CASSPLGGGSFNTEAFF.

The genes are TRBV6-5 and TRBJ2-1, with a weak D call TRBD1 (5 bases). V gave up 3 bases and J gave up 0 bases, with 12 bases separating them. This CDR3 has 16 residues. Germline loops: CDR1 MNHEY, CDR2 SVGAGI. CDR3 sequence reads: CASSYWTSSSYNEQFF. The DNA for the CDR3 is TGTGCCAGCAGTTATTGGACATCGAGCTCCTACAATGAGCAGTTCTTC.

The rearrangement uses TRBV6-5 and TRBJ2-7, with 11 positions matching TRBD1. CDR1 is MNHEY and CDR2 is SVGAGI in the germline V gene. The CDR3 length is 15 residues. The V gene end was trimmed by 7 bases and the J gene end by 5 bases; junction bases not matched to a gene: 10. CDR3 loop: CASTLPGQGVDEQYF. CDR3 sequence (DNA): TGTGCCAGCACCTTACCGGGACAGGGGGTCGACGAGCAGTACTTC.

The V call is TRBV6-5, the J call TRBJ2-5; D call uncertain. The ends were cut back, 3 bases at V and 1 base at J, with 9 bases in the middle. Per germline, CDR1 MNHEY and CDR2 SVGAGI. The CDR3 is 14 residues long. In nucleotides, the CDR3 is TGTGCCAGCAGTTATACTAAACCCCAAGAGACCCAGTACTTC. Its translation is CASSYTKPQETQYF.

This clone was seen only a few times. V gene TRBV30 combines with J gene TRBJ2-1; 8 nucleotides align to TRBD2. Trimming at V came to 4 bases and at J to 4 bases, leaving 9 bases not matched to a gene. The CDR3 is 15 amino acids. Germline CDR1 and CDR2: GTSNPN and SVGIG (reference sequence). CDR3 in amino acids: CAWNDRGGTYNEQFF. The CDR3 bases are TGTGCCTGGAACGACCGGGGGGGGACATACAATGAGCAGTTCTTC.

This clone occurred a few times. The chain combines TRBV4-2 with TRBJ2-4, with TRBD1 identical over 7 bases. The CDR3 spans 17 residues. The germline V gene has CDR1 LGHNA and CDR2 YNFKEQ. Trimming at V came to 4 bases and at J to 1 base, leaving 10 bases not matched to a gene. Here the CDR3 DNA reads TGTGCCAGCAGCCCTCTCGAGGGGGCGGGTGCCAAAAACATTCAGTACTTC. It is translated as CASSPLEGAGAKNIQYF.

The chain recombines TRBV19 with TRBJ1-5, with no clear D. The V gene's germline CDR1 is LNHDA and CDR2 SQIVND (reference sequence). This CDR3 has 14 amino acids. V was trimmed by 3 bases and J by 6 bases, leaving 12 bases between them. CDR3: CASSIRVYGQPQHF. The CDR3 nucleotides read TGTGCCAGTAGTATTAGAGTTTACGGTCAGCCCCAGCATTTT. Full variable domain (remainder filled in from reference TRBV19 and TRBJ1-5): DGGITQSPKYLFRKEGQNVTLSCEQNLNHDAMYWYRQDPGQGLRLIYYSQIVNDFQKGDIAEGYSVSREKKESFPLTVTSAQKNPTAFYLCASSIRVYGQPQHFGDGTRLSIL.

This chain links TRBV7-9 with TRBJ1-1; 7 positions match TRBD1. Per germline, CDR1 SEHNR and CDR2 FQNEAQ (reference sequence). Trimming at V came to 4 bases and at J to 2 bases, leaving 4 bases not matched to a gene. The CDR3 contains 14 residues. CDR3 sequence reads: CASSSGQLNTEAFF. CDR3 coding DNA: TGTGCCAGCAGCTCGGGACAGTTAAACACTGAAGCTTTCTTT.

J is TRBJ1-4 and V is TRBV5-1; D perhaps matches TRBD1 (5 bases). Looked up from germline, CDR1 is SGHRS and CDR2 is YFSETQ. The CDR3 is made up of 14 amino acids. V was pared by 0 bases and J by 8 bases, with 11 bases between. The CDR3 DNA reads TGCGCCAGCAGCTTGGCAGGGTTCCGGGAAAAACTGTTTTTT. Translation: CASSLAGFREKLFF.

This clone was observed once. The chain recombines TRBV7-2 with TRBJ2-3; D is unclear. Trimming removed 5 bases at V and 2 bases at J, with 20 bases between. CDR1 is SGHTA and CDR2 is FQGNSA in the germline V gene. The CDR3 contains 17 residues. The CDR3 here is CASSDPHPSAATDTQYF. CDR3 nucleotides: TGTGCCAGCAGCGATCCACACCCGTCGGCGGCCACAGATACGCAGTATTTT.

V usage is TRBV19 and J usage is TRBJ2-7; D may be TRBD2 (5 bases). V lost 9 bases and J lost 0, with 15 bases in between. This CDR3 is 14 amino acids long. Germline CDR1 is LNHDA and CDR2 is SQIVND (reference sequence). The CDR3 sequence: CASTSSGGSYEQYF. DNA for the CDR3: TGTGCCAGCACCAGCTCCGGAGGCTCCTACGAGCAGTACTTC.

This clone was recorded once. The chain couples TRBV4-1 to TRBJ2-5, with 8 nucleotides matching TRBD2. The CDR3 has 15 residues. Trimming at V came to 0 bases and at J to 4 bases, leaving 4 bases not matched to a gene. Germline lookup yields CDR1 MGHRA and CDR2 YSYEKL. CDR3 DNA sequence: TGCGCCAGCAGCCAAGATGGGGGACTAGGAGAGACCCAGTACTTC. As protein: CASSQDGGLGETQYF.